The 25 T cell receptor beta chains reported below all come from one sample, sequenced in a study of shared clonotypes between healthy human individuals. Sequenced by immunoSEQ multiplex PCR; TCRdb stores in-frame clones only, minus some. In the table there are hundreds of thousands of clones, 98% of which are singletons. In the naive CD8 group, cells lacked CD45RO and were positively selected for CCR7, so terminally differentiated effector memory CD45RA+ cells were left out. Sequencing was carried out using naive CD8+ T cells sorted from blood. The receptors stem from a man aged 25 to 45 in good health.

This sequence joins TRBV5-4 and TRBJ1-4; 12 nucleotides agree with TRBD1. The CDR3 covers 17 residues. V dropped 4 bases and J dropped 4; count of bases not matched to a gene: 8. Germline assignment: CDR1 SGHNT and CDR2 YYREEE (reference sequence). As DNA, the CDR3 is TGTGCCAGCAGCGTAAAGGGGACAGGGGGCTTTAATGAAAAACTGTTTTTT. Translation gives CASSVKGTGGFNEKLFF.

This clone was recorded once. The rearrangement uses TRBV11-2 and TRBJ2-1; no firm D call. The CDR3 totals 12 residues. V was pared by 4 bases and J by 6 bases, with 7 bases between. Germline lookup yields CDR1 SGHAT and CDR2 FQNNGV. The CDR3 reads CASSSGPNEQFF. The CDR3 nucleotides read TGTGCCAGCAGCTCCGGCCCCAATGAGCAGTTCTTC.

This chain connects TRBV11-2 to TRBJ2-1; 9 bases map to TRBD1. V trimming: 5 bases; J trimming: 2 bases; junction bases outside the gene matches: 4. Germline V CDR1 and CDR2: SGHAT, FQNNGV. This CDR3 has 15 amino acids. CDR3 residues: CASSPGQGTYNEQFF. The CDR3 bases are TGTGCCAGCAGCCCTGGACAGGGGACCTACAATGAGCAGTTCTTC. Combining the CDR3 with reference TRBV11-2 and TRBJ2-1 gives the whole variable domain EAGVAQSPRYKIIEKRQSVAFWCNPISGHATLYWYQQILGQGPKLLIQFQNNGVVDDSQLPKDRFSAERLKGVDSTLKIQPAKLEDSAVYLCASSPGQGTYNEQFFGPGTRLTVL.

The rearrangement links TRBV6-6 to TRBJ2-7, with D possibly TRBD1 on 6 matching bases. The V gene lost 2 bases and the J gene lost 3 bases, with 11 bases spanning the gap. There are 14 residues in the CDR3. Germline V gene lookup returns CDR1 MNHNY and CDR2 SVGAGI (reference sequence). CDR3 loop: CASSYRAGDYEQYF. For the CDR3, the DNA is TGTGCCAGCAGTTACAGGGCAGGGGACTACGAGCAGTACTTC.

This clone is a singleton in its sample. Other DNA sequences in the sample encode the same CDR3. CDR3 sequence reads: CASSGGGPYEQYF. The CDR3 DNA reads as TGTGCCAGCAGTGGGGGGGGACCCTACGAGCAGTACTTC. The rearrangement uses TRBV28 and TRBJ2-7; 7 positions agree with TRBD2. Germline CDR1 and CDR2: MDHEN and SYDVKM. The CDR3 is 13 residues long. The V segment lost 5 bases and the J segment 2 bases; nucleotides outside the gene matches: 3.

This rearrangement joins TRBV6-1 to TRBJ2-7, with D possibly TRBD2 on 6 matching bases. V was cut by 1 base and J by 3 bases, with 13 bases left in between. Germline lookup yields CDR1 MNHNS and CDR2 SASEGT. The CDR3 extends over 15 amino acids. This chain's CDR3 is CASSEVYGGYYEQYF. The CDR3 bases are TGTGCCAGCAGTGAAGTTTACGGGGGTTACTACGAGCAGTACTTC.

V is TRBV27 and J is TRBJ1-5; D possibly corresponds to TRBD1 (5 bases). The CDR3 sequence is 15 residues long. Germline V gene data show CDR1 as MNHEY and CDR2 as SMNVEV (reference sequence). V gave up 0 bases and J gave up 7 bases, with 13 bases separating them. CDR3 in DNA: TGTGCCAGCAGTTTATCGAGGCAGGGTGGGCAGCCCCAGCATTTT. This translates into CASSLSRQGGQPQHF.

The chain is built from TRBV7-9 and TRBJ2-7; D is unresolved. The V gene's germline CDR1 is SEHNR and CDR2 FQNEAQ (reference sequence). Trimming took 1 base from V and 3 from J, leaving 7 bases between them. The CDR3 length is 13 residues. As DNA, the CDR3 is TGTGCCAGCAGCTTAGTGGCAGACTACGAGCAGTACTTC. This encodes CASSLVADYEQYF.

This clone is a singleton in its sample. V usage is TRBV19 and J usage is TRBJ2-1; 10 positions agree with TRBD1. This CDR3 spans 16 amino acids. J lost 1 base, V lost 4 bases, and 4 bases had no gene match. CDR1 and CDR2 (germline): LNHDA, SQIVND (reference sequence). The CDR3 nucleotides read TGTGCCAGTAGTACGGGACAGGGGTCTTCCTACAATGAGCAGTTCTTC. As protein: CASSTGQGSSYNEQFF.

CDR3 sequence (DNA): TGTGCCAGCAGCTTATTCTACGGGGGCCCCACGGATACGCAGTATTTT. Translating it yields CASSLFYGGPTDTQYF. V is TRBV7-2 and J is TRBJ2-3; TRBD1 or TRBD2 may be the D gene (6 bases each). The CDR3 has 16 residues. The ends were cut back, 2 bases at V and 6 bases at J, with 18 bases in the middle. The germline V gene has CDR1 SGHTA and CDR2 FQGNSA. Full variable domain (remainder filled in from reference TRBV7-2 and TRBJ2-3): GAGVSQSPSNKVTEKGKDVELRCDPISGHTALYWYRQSLGQGLEFLIYFQGNSAPDKSGLPSDRFSAERTGGSVSTLTIQRTQQEDSAVYLCASSLFYGGPTDTQYFGPGTRLTVL.

The gene calls are TRBV7-8 and TRBJ2-2; a weak D match, TRBD2 (6 bases). There are 16 residues in the CDR3. Germline CDR1 reads SGHVS; CDR2 reads FQNEAQ. V was trimmed by 4 bases and J by 4 bases, leaving 16 bases between them. CDR3 in amino acids: CASSSKPGLFTGELFF. In DNA form, the CDR3 reads TGTGCCAGCAGCTCAAAACCGGGACTCTTCACCGGGGAGCTGTTTTTT. Full variable domain (outside the CDR3, taken from reference TRBV7-8 and TRBJ2-2): GAGVSQSPRYKVAKRGQDVALRCDPISGHVSLFWYQQALGQGPEFLTYFQNEAQLDKSGLPSDRFFAERPEGSVSTLKIQRTQQEDSAVYLCASSSKPGLFTGELFFGEGSRLTVL.

The V and J genes are TRBV5-5 and TRBJ2-7; D may be TRBD2 (6 bases). With 4 bases removed from V and 4 bases from J, the gap between germline ends came to 15 bases. The germline V gene encodes CDR1 SGHKS and CDR2 YYEKEE (reference sequence). The CDR3 contains 14 residues. CDR3 region: CASSHRERTYEQYF. In DNA, the CDR3 is TGTGCCAGCAGCCACCGGGAGAGAACATACGAGCAGTACTTC. Drawing the rest from reference TRBV5-5 and TRBJ2-7, the complete variable domain is DAGVTQSPTHLIKTRGQQVTLRCSPISGHKSVSWYQQVLGQGPQFIFQYYEKEERGRGNFPDRFSARQFPNYSSELNVNALLLGDSALYLCASSHRERTYEQYFGPGTRLTVT.

The chain carries TRBV5-1 and TRBJ2-3, with D possibly being TRBD2 (5 bases). Germline V lookup: CDR1 SGHRS, CDR2 YFSETQ. The CDR3 is made up of 17 amino acids. Trimming took 0 bases from V and 6 from J, leaving 20 bases between them. CDR3 in amino acids: CASSLADPTPGSDTQYF. In nucleotides, the CDR3 is TGCGCCAGCAGCTTGGCCGATCCGACTCCGGGGTCCGATACGCAGTATTTT.

The chain joins TRBV2 to TRBJ1-1; D remains ambiguous. V lost 4 bases and J lost 3, with 3 bases in between. The CDR3 runs 11 residues. Germline V gene sequence: CDR1 SNHLY, CDR2 FYNNEI. CDR3 bases: TGTGCCAGCAGTGTCTACACTGAAGCTTTCTTT. This sequence encodes CASSVYTEAFF.

This clone has just one count. This chain joins TRBV27 and TRBJ1-1, with D unresolved. CDR1 is MNHEY and CDR2 is SMNVEV in the germline V gene (reference sequence). V shed 1 base and J shed 4 bases, with 10 bases lying between them. The CDR3 runs 14 residues. CDR3 in amino acids: CASSLFAGGTEAFF. The DNA of the CDR3 is TGTGCCAGCAGTTTATTCGCGGGAGGCACTGAAGCTTTCTTT.

V is TRBV2 and J is TRBJ1-5, with a tentative D call TRBD1 (6 bases). The CDR3 loop spans 13 amino acids. V was shortened by 7 bases and J by 3 bases, with 10 bases between the two germline ends. Germline loops: CDR1 SNHLY, CDR2 FYNNEI. The DNA for the CDR3 is TGTGCCAGCATTAGGGGGGTCAATCAGCCCCAGCATTTT. This translates into CASIRGVNQPQHF.

In this sample, this clone turned up once. The V and J genes are TRBV7-8 and TRBJ2-7, with 15 bases identical to TRBD2. After removal of 4 bases from V and 4 bases from J, the junction contained 14 bases not matched to a gene. Germline CDR1 reads SGHVS; CDR2 reads FQNEAQ. This CDR3 contains 19 residues. The CDR3 DNA reads as TGTGCCAGCAGCTCCTTGCTTGGACTAGCGGGAGGGCCTGGGTACGAGCAGTACTTC. Translated, it gives CASSSLLGLAGGPGYEQYF.

V and J are TRBV5-8 and TRBJ1-1, with 7 bases identical to TRBD1. Trimming at V came to 4 bases and at J to 1 base, leaving 4 bases not matched to a gene. CDR1 is SGHTS and CDR2 is YDEGEE in the germline V gene. There are 14 residues in the CDR3. The CDR3 is CASSPRTGNTEAFF. CDR3 sequence (DNA): TGTGCCAGCAGCCCACGGACAGGGAACACTGAAGCTTTCTTT.

The gene calls are TRBV6-6 and TRBJ2-1; the D gene is possibly TRBD2 (7 bases). Trimming removed 6 bases from V and 8 bases from J, with 11 bases in between. Per the germline V gene, CDR1 is MNHNY and CDR2 is SVGAGI (reference sequence). The CDR3 extends over 12 amino acids. CDR3 in DNA: TGTGCCAGCAGCTGGGGGGGCGATGAGCAGTTCTTC. Translating gives CASSWGGDEQFF.

CDR3 in DNA: TGTGCCAGTAGTGACACCGGGACAGCAAAGTACTTC. This sequence encodes CASSDTGTAKYF. V gene TRBV19 combines with J gene TRBJ2-5; 7 nucleotides match TRBD1. The germline V gene has CDR1 LNHDA and CDR2 SQIVND (reference sequence). The CDR3 is made up of 12 amino acids. Trimming cost V 5 bases and J 12 bases; bases outside gene matches: 9.

The V gene is TRBV9, the J gene TRBJ2-1; D ambiguous. Trimming took off 3 bases at V and 2 bases at J, with 12 bases between the two ends. The germline gives CDR1 SGDLS, CDR2 YYNGEE. The CDR3 runs to 15 residues. The DNA for the CDR3 is TGTGCCAGCAGCGACCAATGGGGTACCTACAATGAGCAGTTCTTC. Its protein is CASSDQWGTYNEQFF.

The chain links TRBV9 to TRBJ1-2; D not certain. Germline V gene sequence: CDR1 SGDLS, CDR2 YYNGEE. This CDR3 comprises 15 residues. With 4 bases removed from V and 8 bases from J, the gap between germline ends came to 21 bases. This CDR3 is CASSPRSTVLPGYTF. CDR3 DNA: TGTGCCAGCAGCCCTAGGAGCACAGTTCTGCCCGGCTACACCTTC.

This chain connects TRBV27 to TRBJ2-2; D not resolved. Trimming removed 5 bases from V and 8 bases from J, with 9 bases in between. From germline, CDR1 is MNHEY and CDR2 SMNVEV (reference sequence). The CDR3 has 12 residues. The CDR3 sequence: CASSGVGGELFF. The CDR3 bases are TGTGCCAGCAGTGGGGTTGGAGGGGAGCTGTTTTTT.

The sample holds one count of this clone. This sequence joins TRBV5-1 and TRBJ2-7; no reliable D call. Trimming removed 5 bases from V and 0 bases from J, with 15 bases in between. Germline V gene data show CDR1 as SGHRS and CDR2 as YFSETQ. The CDR3 extends over 15 amino acids. In nucleotides, the CDR3 is TGCGCCAGCAGGGAGTCGATTCCGAGCTCCTACGAGCAGTACTTC. Its translation: CASRESIPSSYEQYF.

The chain employs TRBV11-2 and TRBJ2-7; no firm D call. The CDR3 sequence is 15 residues long. Germline CDR1 reads SGHAT; CDR2 reads FQNNGV. Trimming shortened V by 1 base and J by 4 bases, and 14 bases separated the two germline ends. CDR3 nucleotide sequence: TGTGCCAGCAGCTTAGGGGCAGGTGGGCTTTACGAGCAGTACTTC. Protein: CASSLGAGGLYEQYF. Drawing the rest from reference TRBV11-2 and TRBJ2-7, the complete variable domain is EAGVAQSPRYKIIEKRQSVAFWCNPISGHATLYWYQQILGQGPKLLIQFQNNGVVDDSQLPKDRFSAERLKGVDSTLKIQPAKLEDSAVYLCASSLGAGGLYEQYFGPGTRLTVT.